The clone carrying this T cell receptor beta chain appeared once. Its target is not known. Repertoires were generated with immunoSEQ multiplex PCR, while TCRdb's copy carries only in-frame clones and drops some. The sample has over 100,000 clones, roughly 95% seen once. This CDR3 contains 14 residues. Trimming took off 2 bases at V and 5 bases at J, with 13 bases between the two ends. CDR1 is SGHAT and CDR2 is FQDESV in the germline V gene (reference sequence). The data were obtained in a study of graft-versus-host responses after intestinal transplantation. Study context: Each recipient received a multivisceral, liver-intestinal, or isolated intestinal graft. Anti-thymocyte globulin induction, then tacrolimus and steroids for around 3 years, went to all recipients.

Points from the study as a whole: The marrow of recipients harbored GvH clones, and ileum or blood showed some of them first. Circulating GvH clone levels at their peak were associated with HvG declines (early post-transplant).

The clonotype comes from a human donor who received an intestinal transplant. The specimen was unstimulated CD8+ T cells sorted from spleen or lymph node cells, collected before intestinal transplant. V is TRBV11-1 and J is TRBJ2-7; a possible D gene is TRBD2 (6 bases). Here the CDR3 reads CASSLLGGRNEQYF. CDR3 coding DNA: TGTGCCAGCAGCTTATTGGGAGGCAGGAACGAGCAGTACTTC. Drawing the rest from reference TRBV11-1 and TRBJ2-7, the complete variable domain is EAEVAQSPRYKITEKSQAVAFWCDPISGHATLYWYRQILGQGPELLVQFQDESVVDDSQLPKDRFSAERLKGVDSTLKIQPAELGDSAMYLCASSLLGGRNEQYFGPGTRLTVT.